These T cell receptor beta chains were read from a single sample in a study of blood T cell repertoires in COVID-19. Profiled with immunoSEQ multiplex PCR; TCRdb holds only in-frame clones, not every one. Altogether about 120,000 clones are present, approximately 88% being singletons, with the ten largest covering about 8.1%. The sample taken for sequencing was peripheral blood. Receptors originate from a woman between 35 and 50 years old with acute or convalescent COVID-19. CDR3s include the opening cysteine and the closing phenylalanine or tryptophan. D genes are given only for firm matches. The listing skips clone size in some rows; elsewhere it reads once, few, many or a size class.

TGTGCCTGGACCGGGACAGGGTACGGCTACACCTTC CAWTGTGYGYTF . TRBD1 TRBJ1-2 TRBV30
TGTGCCAGCAGTCCGGGACAGGACCTTAACACTGAAGCTTTCTTT CASSPGQDLNTEAFF . TRBD1 TRBJ1-1 TRBV6-5
TGTGCCAGTAGTCCAATAGCAATCAGCAATCAGCCCCAGCATTTT CASSPIAISNQPQHF few . TRBJ1-5 TRBV19
TGTGCCAGCAGCTACGGACAGCCCTACGAGCAGTACTTC CASSYGQPYEQYF . . TRBJ2-7 TRBV14
TGTGCGGACTCCGGGACAGGGGGCAGCGAGCAGTTCTTC CADSGTGGSEQFF . TRBD1 TRBJ2-1 TRBV12-3/TRBV12-4
TGTGCCAGCAGCGAAGGACAGGGGAGGGTATACGAGCAGTACTTC CASSEGQGRVYEQYF . TRBD1 TRBJ2-7 TRBV7-2
TGTGCCAGCAGCATGGCCCCTAGCGGGGGTTCGAATGAGCAGTTCTTC CASSMAPSGGSNEQFF . TRBD2 TRBJ2-1 TRBV7-2
TGTGCCAGCAGCTTAGCGGTGGGGGCCCCGACCGATACGCAGTATTTT CASSLAVGAPTDTQYF . . TRBJ2-3 TRBV7-9
TGTGCCAGCTCACCTGACAGGGGAACCAAAAACATTCAGTACTTC CASSPDRGTKNIQYF . TRBD1 TRBJ2-4 TRBV18
TGTGCCAGCAGCTATGGGACTGACTCTACGAGGCAGTACTTC CASSYGTDSTRQYF . . TRBJ2-7 TRBV5-4
TGCGCCAGCAGCCAAGAACAGGGAAGAACCGGGGAGCTGTTTTTT CASSQEQGRTGELFF . . TRBJ2-2 TRBV4-1
TGTGCCAGCAGTTCGAGCACAGATACGCAGTATTTT CASSSSTDTQYF . . TRBJ2-3 TRBV6-2/TRBV6-3
TGTGCCAGCACCTTGGGGCAATTCTCCTATAATTCACCCCTCCACTTT CASTLGQFSYNSPLHF once . TRBJ1-6 TRBV27
TGTGCCAGCAGTTTATTGTGGACAGGGGAAAACGAGCAGTACTTC CASSLLWTGENEQYF . TRBD1 TRBJ2-7 TRBV27
TGTGCCAGCAGCGTAGGCGGGGGGAACTACGAGCAGTACTTC CASSVGGGNYEQYF once TRBD2 TRBJ2-7 TRBV9
TGTGCCAGCAGATTCGACCTAGGCAATCAGCCCCAGCATTTT CASRFDLGNQPQHF . . TRBJ1-5 TRBV5-5
TGTGCCAGCAGCTTCATCGGCGGCCAGCAGTACTTC CASSFIGGQQYF . . TRBJ2-7 TRBV7-9
TGTGCCAGTAGTACCAGCGGGGGGAGTAAGACCTACGAGCAGTACTTC CASSTSGGSKTYEQYF . TRBD2 TRBJ2-7 TRBV19
TGTGCCAGCAGCTTAGCGCTAGCGGGGTGGGAGACCCAGTACTTC CASSLALAGWETQYF . TRBD2 TRBJ2-5 TRBV7-2
TGTGCCAGCAGTTACCCTTCCGGGGAGCTGTTTTTT CASSYPSGELFF . . TRBJ2-2 TRBV6-6
TGTGCCAGCAGTCCCTCGTGGACAGGGAGCTACGAGCAGTACTTC CASSPSWTGSYEQYF . TRBD1 TRBJ2-7 TRBV6-2/TRBV6-3
TGTGCCAGCAGCTTGGGGGGGCGGGCCCCCACAGATACGCAGTATTTT CASSLGGRAPTDTQYF . . TRBJ2-3 TRBV7-2
TGTGCCAGCTCATCCTTACAGGGGCGAGTGGACACTGAAGCTTTCTTT CASSSLQGRVDTEAFF . TRBD1 TRBJ1-1 TRBV18
TGTGCCAGCTCCCAGAGAAGAGGCGGTTTGGAGTATGGCTACACCTTC CASSQRRGGLEYGYTF . . TRBJ1-2 TRBV18
TGTGCCAGCAGCTTGTTAGCGGGGTATGAGAGTGGCACAGATACGCAGTATTTT CASSLLAGYESGTDTQYF . TRBD2 TRBJ2-3 TRBV5-6
TGCGCCAGCAGCCAAGAATGGGGGGACACCGGGGAGCTGTTTTTT CASSQEWGDTGELFF . . TRBJ2-2 TRBV4-1
TGCGCCAGCAGCCAGTCGGACAGGGGGCTATACGAGCAGTACTTC CASSQSDRGLYEQYF . TRBD1 TRBJ2-7 TRBV4-3
TGTGCCAGCAGCTTAATGGTTGGACTAGCGGGGGGCAATGAGCAGTTCTTC CASSLMVGLAGGNEQFF . TRBD2 TRBJ2-1 TRBV7-6
TGTGCCAGCAGTCCAAGCGGGGGGGCCTTATCTGGGGCCAACGTCCTGACTTTC CASSPSGGALSGANVLTF . TRBD2 TRBJ2-6 TRBV6-6
TGTGCCAGCAGCCCCTACTATGGCTACACCTTC CASSPYYGYTF . . TRBJ1-2 TRBV7-2
TGTGCCAGTATTAGGGGTGCGTCTAGCAATCAGCCCCAGCATTTT CASIRGASSNQPQHF . . TRBJ1-5 TRBV19
TGTGCCAGTAGTTGGGCGCGAAAGAACACTGAAGCTTTCTTT CASSWARKNTEAFF many . TRBJ1-1 TRBV19
TGTGCCAGCAGCGTAGAACAGAGCTCTGGAAACACCATATATTTT CASSVEQSSGNTIYF . . TRBJ1-3 TRBV9
TGTGCCAGCAGCTTGGGTGCGACAGGGTACGGGGAGCAGTTCTTC CASSLGATGYGEQFF . TRBD1 TRBJ2-1 TRBV5-6
TGTGCCAGTAGTATCGCAGGGGGCCACTATGGCTACACCTTC CASSIAGGHYGYTF . TRBD1 TRBJ1-2 TRBV19
TGCGCCAGCAGCCTCGAGGGCTCTGGGGCCAACGTCCTGACTTTC CASSLEGSGANVLTF . . TRBJ2-6 TRBV4-3
TGTGCCAGCAGACAGGGGGAGACCCAGTACTTC CASRQGETQYF . TRBD1 TRBJ2-5 TRBV12-3/TRBV12-4
TGCGCCAGCAGCTTGGTCAGAGGGGGCGAGGATGAGCAGTTCTTC CASSLVRGGEDEQFF . TRBD1 TRBJ2-1 TRBV5-1
TGTGCCAGCAGTGAAGTCCGAACGACAGGTAGCTCCTACGAGCAGTACTTC CASSEVRTTGSSYEQYF . . TRBJ2-7 TRBV6-1
TGCGCCAGCAGCTTAGGGCAGGAGGCGACCCAGTACTTC CASSLGQEATQYF . . TRBJ2-5 TRBV5-1
TGTGCCAGCAGCTACGGACAGGGCACCCATTCTGGAAACACCATATATTTT CASSYGQGTHSGNTIYF . TRBD1 TRBJ1-3 TRBV7-2
TGTGCCAGCAGTCCAGGGTTACTAGCCAAAAACATTCAGTACTTC CASSPGLLAKNIQYF . . TRBJ2-4 TRBV28
TGTGCCAGCAGCATCCGTGAGGGGGCGGGAGAGACCCAGTACTTC CASSIREGAGETQYF . TRBD1 TRBJ2-5 TRBV7-7
TGTGCCACCAGCAGATTGGGTGGACTAGCGATAGAGACCCAGTACTTC CATSRLGGLAIETQYF . TRBD2 TRBJ2-5 TRBV15
TGTGCCAGCAGTTTTTTAGGACAGGGCGACGAGCAGTACTTC CASSFLGQGDEQYF few TRBD1 TRBJ2-7 TRBV27